This note documents a single T cell receptor beta chain sequence. Its antigen is still unknown. There are 13 residues in the CDR3. The germline V and J ends were trimmed by 4 bases and 0 bases, with 7 bases remaining between them. One entry per CDR3 protein, called by TCRdb with MiXCR from the 5' RACE reads. The table records approximately 580,000 distinct CDR3 sequences, roughly 21% of them present only once. This record belongs to a study of T-cell memory formation after mild COVID-19. Regarding the study as a whole: The CD4+ clones that contracted clustered mainly within CM and EM, and the CD8+ clones concentrated in EMRA. Memory from before infection featured some responding clones, which suggests cross-reactive memory joined.

The chain links TRBV12-3 or TRBV12-4 to TRBJ2-7; D is undetermined. Sequences were obtained from PBMCs or a T cell subset sorted from them (not recorded which). This TCR derives from an adult woman who had mild COVID-19 (a few samples of this study predate the infection). Cell type and time point are not known. As DNA, the CDR3 is TGTGCCAGCAGTTGGGTTCTCTCCTACGAGCAGTACTTC. It translates to CASSWVLSYEQYF.